The 5 T cell receptor beta chains below were found in one sample sequenced in a study of blood T cell repertoires in COVID-19. Here immunoSEQ multiplex PCR was the method, and the copy in TCRdb shows in-frame clones only, minus some. The sample lists 150,000 to 200,000 clones, 82% occurring once. The sequenced sample was peripheral blood. These receptors originate from a woman aged 55-75 years with COVID-19, enrolled during active disease.

The rearrangement joins TRBV19 to TRBJ2-2, with D uncertain. V dropped 3 bases and J dropped 1 base, with 6 bases sitting between them. From germline, CDR1 is LNHDA and CDR2 SQIVND (reference sequence). CDR3 size: 14 residues. The CDR3 region has the DNA TGTGCCAGTAGTATGGCAGGGAACACCGGGGAGCTGTTTTTT. Encoded protein: CASSMAGNTGELFF.

This chain links TRBV15 with TRBJ2-1; 8 nucleotides align to TRBD2. The germline V gene has CDR1 LNHNV and CDR2 YYDKDF (reference sequence). This CDR3 contains 15 residues. V lost 4 bases and J lost 8; bases outside the gene matches: 10. CDR3 in amino acids: CATSTSGGAKDEQFF. CDR3 DNA: TGTGCCACCAGCACCTCCGGGGGGGCCAAGGATGAGCAGTTCTTC.

The chain carries TRBV3-1 (or the pseudogene TRBV3-2) and TRBJ1-3, with D tentatively TRBD1 (5 bases). Trimming cost V 1 base and J 0 bases, with 7 bases left between them. The CDR3 is 15 amino acids. Germline assignment: CDR1 LGHDT and CDR2 YNNKEL (reference sequence). In DNA, the CDR3 is TGTGCCAGCAGCCAAGTGGGGGGCTCTGGAAACACCATATATTTT. Encoded protein: CASSQVGGSGNTIYF.

The rearrangement uses TRBV5-6 and TRBJ1-6, with D possibly being TRBD1 (5 bases). The CDR3 is 18 residues long. Germline CDR1 is SGHDT and CDR2 is YYEEEE. V was clipped by 4 bases and J by 7 bases, with 24 bases between them. The chain's CDR3 is CASSGRRGRGYANSPLHF. The CDR3 coding sequence is TGTGCCAGCAGCGGGAGGAGAGGGAGGGGATATGCGAATTCACCCCTCCACTTT. Full variable domain (remainder filled in from reference TRBV5-6 and TRBJ1-6): DAGVTQSPTHLIKTRGQQVTLRCSPKSGHDTVSWYQQALGQGPQFIFQYYEEEERQRGNFPDRFSGHQFPNYSSELNVNALLLGDSALYLCASSGRRGRGYANSPLHFGNGTRLTVT.

The V and J genes are TRBV11-2 and TRBJ1-3, with a possible D match to TRBD1 (6 bases). V lost 3 bases and J lost 3, with 21 bases in between. Per the germline V gene, CDR1 is SGHAT and CDR2 is FQNNGV. CDR3 size: 18 residues. The CDR3 spells CASSLGPPGQSYGNTIYF. The CDR3 coding sequence is TGTGCCAGCAGCTTGGGGCCCCCAGGACAGAGTTATGGAAACACCATATATTTT. The full variable domain, in which reference TRBV11-2 and TRBJ1-3 provide the parts outside the CDR3, is EAGVAQSPRYKIIEKRQSVAFWCNPISGHATLYWYQQILGQGPKLLIQFQNNGVVDDSQLPKDRFSAERLKGVDSTLKIQPAKLEDSAVYLCASSLGPPGQSYGNTIYFGEGSWLTVV.